The source of this T cell receptor (beta chain) is a study of prognosis after radiotherapy for stage I lung cancer. Study information: Adenocarcinoma occurred in roughly 13 patients and squamous cell carcinoma in 6 or 7.

This CDR3 comprises 11 residues. Germline V gene sequence: CDR1 MRHNA, CDR2 SNTAGT. The V gene lost 6 bases and the J gene lost 2 bases, with 4 bases spanning the gap. Study-wide results and limits: Metastatic and non-metastatic patients reportedly diverged in TRBV and TRBJ gene usage.

The authors drew around 6.2 milliliters of peripheral blood at each of two time points. Two-round multiplex PCR amplified TCR beta CDR3 from genomic DNA. The authors ran first-round PCR with primers specific to each TRBV and TRBJ gene. TCRdb re-called the multiplex PCR reads with MiXCR, one entry per CDR3 protein. Among under 50,000 distinct CDR3 sequences listed, around a quarter were seen once. About this clonotype: As yet, its antigen is unknown.

The gene calls are TRBV6-4 and TRBJ2-5, with D hard to call. The TCR comes from a donor aged 50 or older with non-small cell lung cancer. Source: PBMCs, taken before or after stereotactic body radiation therapy (not recorded which). The CDR3 reads CASSQQETQYF. CDR3 coding DNA: TGTGCCAGCAGCCAACAAGAGACCCAGTACTTC.